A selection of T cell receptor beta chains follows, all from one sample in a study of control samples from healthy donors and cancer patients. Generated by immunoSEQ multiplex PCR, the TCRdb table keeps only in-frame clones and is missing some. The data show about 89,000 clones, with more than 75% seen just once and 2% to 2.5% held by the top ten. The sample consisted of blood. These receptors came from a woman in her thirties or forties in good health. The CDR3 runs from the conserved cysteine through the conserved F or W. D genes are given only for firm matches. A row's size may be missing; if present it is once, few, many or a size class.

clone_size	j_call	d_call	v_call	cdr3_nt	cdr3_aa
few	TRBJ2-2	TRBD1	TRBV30	TGTGCCTGGTGGAACACCACAGGGGGTAGACGCACCGGGGAGCTGTTTTTT	CAWWNTTGGRRTGELFF
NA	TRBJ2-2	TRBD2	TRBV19	TGTGCCAGTAGTATGGCGGGGGTGTCTACCGGGGAGCTGTTTTTT	CASSMAGVSTGELFF
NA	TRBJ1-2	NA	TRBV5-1	TGCGCCAGCAGCCTTAGTCCGGACCTTCGTGGTAACTATGGCTACACCTTC	CASSLSPDLRGNYGYTF
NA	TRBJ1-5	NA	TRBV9	TGTGCCAGCAGCGAGGGGGAATATCAGCCCCAGCATTTT	CASSEGEYQPQHF
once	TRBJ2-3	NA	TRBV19	TGTGCCAGTAGTCGATCGAACACAGATACGCAGTATTTT	CASSRSNTDTQYF
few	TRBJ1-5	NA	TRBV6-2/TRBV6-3	TGTGCCAGCAGCAACCCGGATCAGCCCCAGCATTTT	CASSNPDQPQHF
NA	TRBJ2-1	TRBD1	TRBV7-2	TGTGCCAGCAGCTTGGAACAGGGGGCGGCTGAGCAGTTCTTC	CASSLEQGAAEQFF
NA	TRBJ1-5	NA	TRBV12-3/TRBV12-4	TGTGCCAGCAGTTCCCCCTGGGGACAGCCCCAGCATTTT	CASSSPWGQPQHF
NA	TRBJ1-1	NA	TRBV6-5	TGTGCCAGCAGCCGGCAGAACACTGAAGCTTTCTTT	CASSRQNTEAFF
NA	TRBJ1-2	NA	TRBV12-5	TGTGCTAGTGGTTTGGTAGGTGGGGACACCTTTCCCTCCTATGGCTACACCTTC	CASGLVGGDTFPSYGYTF
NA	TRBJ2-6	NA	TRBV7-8	TGTGCCAGCAGCTTAGGTTTTCGGGGAATGGCTGGGGCCAACGTCCTGACTTTC	CASSLGFRGMAGANVLTF
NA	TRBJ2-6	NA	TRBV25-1	TGTGCCAGCAGTGGACAGTCTTTGACTGGGGCCAACGTCCTGACTTTC	CASSGQSLTGANVLTF
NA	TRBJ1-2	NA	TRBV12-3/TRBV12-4	TGTGCCTCCGACGGGGCAGAAAGGGATGGCTACACCTTC	CASDGAERDGYTF
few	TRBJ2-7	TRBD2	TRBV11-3	TGTGCCAGCAGACCACGCGGGGGTTGGGAGCAGTACTTC	CASRPRGGWEQYF
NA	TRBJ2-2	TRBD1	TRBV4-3	TGCGCCAGCAGCCAAAACCCGGGACAGGCAAACACCGGGGAGCTGTTTTTT	CASSQNPGQANTGELFF
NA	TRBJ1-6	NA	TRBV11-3	TGTGCCAGCAGCTACAGGGACGTTGCCCTCCACTTT	CASSYRDVALHF
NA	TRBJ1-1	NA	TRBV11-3	TGTGCCAGCAGCCACACAGGAAACACTGAAGCTTTCTTT	CASSHTGNTEAFF
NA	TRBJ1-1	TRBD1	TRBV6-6	TGTGCCAGCAAAACCGGGACAGGGTTATCAGCTTTCTTT	CASKTGTGLSAFF
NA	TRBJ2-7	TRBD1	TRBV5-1	TGCGCCAGCAGCTGGAACCTCGGGACAGTATACGAGCAGTACTTC	CASSWNLGTVYEQYF
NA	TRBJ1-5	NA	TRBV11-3	TGTGCCAGCAGCCGATCGGGGAATCAGCCCCAGCATTTT	CASSRSGNQPQHF
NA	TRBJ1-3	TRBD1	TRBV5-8	TGTGCCAGCAGCTTCGACAGGGGGTCCAGAAACACCATATATTTT	CASSFDRGSRNTIYF
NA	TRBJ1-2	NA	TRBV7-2	TGTGCCAGCAGCTGGGGGGTTTTAAACTATGGCTACACCTTC	CASSWGVLNYGYTF